The source of this T cell receptor (beta chain) is a study of blood T cell repertoires in COVID-19 (dated by TCRdb to about 2020). About the full investigation: Collaborator samples came from the United States, Italy and Spain and covered acute and convalescent phases of COVID-19. The prospective study material was composed of cDNA or gDNA derived from T cells, B-cell-depleted T cells, or PBMCs. The dataset comprised deeply sampled blood TCRbeta repertoires from subjects exposed to, actively infected with, or recovered from COVID-19. The repertoires were made available in a free public database intended to serve as a resource for research on the immune response to SARS-CoV-2. Samples came from the ongoing ImmuneRACE study (first 160 participants) plus 1,254 subjects from 6 global collaborators. A de-identified subject ID, COVID-19 status, age in years and sex were almost always included in the sample metadata. Where available, HLA class I and class II types were obtained from metadata supplied by the sample provider rather than from assay-based typing.

The collaborating institutions used their own protocols to collect whole blood in K2EDTA tubes. For TCRbeta analysis, collaborators shipped samples as frozen whole blood, isolated PBMCs, or DNA extracted from either of those sample types. On this clone itself: Its antigen is still unknown. Base qualities are missing; no much larger clone stands one base away.

The study at large found these results: The quantity of clinical and demographic metadata differed by source and by participant and was supplied without curation.

TCRbeta CDR3 regions were amplified from genomic DNA by means of the immunoSEQ Assay, a bias-controlled multiplex PCR. In the paper's pipeline: The number of nucleated cells in each sample was estimated from the amplification of reference gene primers within the assay. To quantify the absolute abundance of each unique TCRbeta CDR3 rearrangement, sequence reads were collapsed and filtered. For each sample, productive Simpson clonality was calculated as the square root of Simpson's diversity index over productive rearrangements. The source is immuneACCESS, and TCRdb retained only in-frame sequences with V and J called. Part of the clones is not carried over; for the studies checked, unresolved V genes explain less than half of this, and the remainder is unexplained. V and J calls and clone size are given by that table; D and trimming were obtained from the DNA. This sample lists 100,000 to 150,000 clones; approximately 90% were detected once. The ten largest make up over 1.5% of the sample.

This sequence originates from a human donor in a cohort sampled during active COVID-19. Sample: peripheral blood.

The CDR3 region reads CASRDRGSTDTQYF. The DNA sequence reads TGTGCCAGTAGGGACAGGGGAAGCACAGATACGCAGTATTTT. Here the chain combines TRBV19 and TRBJ2-3, with 9 bases aligning to TRBD1. In the germline V gene (reference sequence), CDR1 corresponds to LNHDA and CDR2 to SQIVND. V lost 6 bases and J lost 0 bases, and the count of bases not matched to a germline gene is 1. From its cysteine to its phenylalanine, the CDR3 spans 14 amino acids. Left in the record is the CDR3 DNA by itself, 42 bases read in frame from the first base.